This T cell receptor beta chain emerged from a study of blood T cell repertoires in COVID-19. About the study: The United States, Italy and Spain provided the acute and convalescent COVID-19 samples. The analysed material was cDNA or gDNA that came from T cells, B-cell-depleted T cells, or PBMCs.

CDR3 size: 16 residues. The ends lost 4 bases at V and 5 bases at J; junction bases unmatched: 7. The germline V gene encodes CDR1 SEHNR and CDR2 FQNEAQ (reference sequence). Patients in Seattle were enrolled during active infection, then followed longitudinally. Authors' methods: Estimated nucleated cell counts came from reference gene primer amplification. Using immunoSEQ multiplex PCR, the repertoire was profiled, and TCRdb retains in-frame clones only, with some absent. Clone size and the V and J calls come from that table; the DNA yielded D and trimming. The table has 100,000 to 150,000 clones, roughly 80% seen once; the top ten hold approximately 5.9%.

The rearrangement links TRBV7-9 to TRBJ1-6; 8 bases align to TRBD1. This receptor was identified in a man older than 75 with COVID-19, enrolled during active disease. The sequenced sample was peripheral blood. CDR3 in DNA: TGTGCCAGCAGCTATCGGACAGGGTCCCATAATTCACCCCTCCACTTT. This codes for CASSYRTGSHNSPLHF.